This entry lists 7 T cell receptor beta chains sequenced from one sample in a study of cytomegalovirus exposure and HLA in healthy donors. The primer mix had 60 Vbeta and 13 Jbeta primers. TCRdb keeps only in-frame clones here, not all; method: immunoSEQ multiplex PCR. The sample shows around 100,000 clones, and 3% to 3.5% sits with its ten largest clones. The source material was PBMCs. The receptors shown here come from a woman aged 25 to 39 in good health and CMV-seronegative.

This sequence joins TRBV18 and TRBJ2-1, with D possibly being TRBD2 (6 bases). Germline V gives CDR1 KGHSH, CDR2 LQKENI. The CDR3 covers 13 residues. Trimming removed 3 bases at V and 4 bases at J, with 7 bases between. The CDR3 DNA follows: TGTGCCAGCTCACCGGGGGGTTACAATGAGCAGTTCTTC. The encoded protein is CASSPGGYNEQFF.

The chain is built from TRBV28 and TRBJ2-7; possibly TRBD2 for D (5 bases). Germline assignment: CDR1 MDHEN and CDR2 SYDVKM. This CDR3 is 13 amino acids long. V lost 3 bases and J lost 2, with 8 bases in between. CDR3: CASSFPGAYEQYF. Here the CDR3 DNA reads TGTGCCAGCAGTTTCCCCGGGGCCTACGAGCAGTACTTC.

The V and J genes are TRBV7-9 and TRBJ2-3, with 9 bases identical to TRBD2. This CDR3 region has 16 residues. Germline CDR1 reads SEHNR; CDR2 reads FQNEAQ (reference sequence). Germline trimming cut 3 bases from V and 2 bases from J; bases unmatched to any gene: 6. CDR3 region: CASSFLAGVYTDTQYF. The CDR3 DNA sequence: TGTGCCAGCAGCTTCTTAGCGGGAGTTTACACAGATACGCAGTATTTT.

The gene calls are TRBV10-2 and TRBJ2-1, with 16 bases lining up with TRBD2. The CDR3 has 18 residues. CDR1 is WSHSY, CDR2 SAAADI, per germline. V lost 3 bases, J lost 2 bases, and 4 bases stayed unmatched. CDR3 in amino acids: CASSEGTSGGVPYNEQFF. The CDR3 DNA follows: TGCGCCAGCAGTGAAGGGACTAGCGGGGGGGTTCCCTACAATGAGCAGTTCTTC.

The chain combines TRBV10-3 with TRBJ1-1; weak D call: TRBD1 (5 bases). CDR1 ENHRY and CDR2 SYGVKD come from the germline V gene. The germline V and J ends were trimmed by 3 bases and 5 bases, with 10 bases remaining between them. The CDR3 totals 13 residues. In nucleotides, the CDR3 is TGTGCCATCAGTGACGGGGGGTATACTGAAGCTTTCTTT. It translates to CAISDGGYTEAFF.

The V gene is TRBV30, the J gene TRBJ2-1, with a possible D match to TRBD2 (5 bases). Germline-derived CDR1 and CDR2 are GTSNPN and SVGIG (reference sequence). CDR3 size: 15 residues. Trimming removed 0 bases from V and 5 bases from J, with 14 bases in between. The CDR3 nucleotides are TGTGCCTGGAGTGTATACGGGGATCGGAACAATGAGCAGTTCTTC. Its protein product is CAWSVYGDRNNEQFF.

V gene TRBV2 combines with J gene TRBJ1-2, with D tentatively TRBD1 (6 bases). This CDR3 contains 13 residues. V was trimmed by 1 base and J by 4 bases, leaving 7 bases between them. Germline CDR1 and CDR2: SNHLY and FYNNEI. The CDR3 DNA sequence: TGTGCCAGCAGTGAAGAGGACAGCTATGGCTACACCTTC. Its protein product is CASSEEDSYGYTF.